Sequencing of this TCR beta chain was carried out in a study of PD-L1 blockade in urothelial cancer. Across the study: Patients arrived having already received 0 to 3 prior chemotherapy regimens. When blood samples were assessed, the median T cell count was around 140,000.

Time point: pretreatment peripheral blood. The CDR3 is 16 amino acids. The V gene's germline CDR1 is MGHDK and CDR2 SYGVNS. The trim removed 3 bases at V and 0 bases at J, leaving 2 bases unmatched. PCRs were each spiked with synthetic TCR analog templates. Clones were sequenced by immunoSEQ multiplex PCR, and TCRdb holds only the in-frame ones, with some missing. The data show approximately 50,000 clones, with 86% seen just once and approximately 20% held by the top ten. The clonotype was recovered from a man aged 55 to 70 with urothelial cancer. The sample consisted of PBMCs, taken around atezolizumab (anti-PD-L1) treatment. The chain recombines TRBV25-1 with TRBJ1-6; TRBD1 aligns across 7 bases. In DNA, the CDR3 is TGTGCCAGCAGTGATTCAGGGGGCTCCTATAATTCACCCCTCCACTTT. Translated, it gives CASSDSGGSYNSPLHF.